The T cell receptor beta chain described here comes from a study of CD8 T cells in ankylosing spondylitis. Trimming shortened V by 4 bases and J by 0 bases, and 17 bases separated the two germline ends. Germline V gene lookup returns CDR1 SGHRS and CDR2 YFSETQ. The CDR3 spans 17 residues. TCRdb fed the 5' RACE reads into MiXCR, producing one record per CDR3 protein. The sample consists of over 450,000 distinct CDR3 sequences, about an eighth of them appearing once. There are a few counts of this clonotype. What it binds is not known. Study-level results: The study looked at matched synovial fluid samples from ankylosing spondylitis patients. Disease-linked clones were reported to be significantly enriched there. Reactive arthritis synovial fluid and blood were previously reported to contain some motif variants. Disease-linked clones displayed a CD8+ phenotype and appeared relatively rarely in peripheral blood. Seemingly distinctive of ankylosing spondylitis blood was a TCR beta motif formed by eight highly homologous variants.

Sequences were obtained from blood, either unsorted or a sorted T cell fraction (not recorded which). This TCR derives from a male donor with ankylosing spondylitis. The chain joins TRBV5-1 to TRBJ1-5; D is possibly TRBD1 (6 bases). CDR3 protein: CASSPNPGGNSNQPQHF. CDR3 in DNA: TGCGCCAGCAGCCCCAACCCGGGGGGCAATAGCAATCAGCCCCAGCATTTT.